This paragraph covers one T cell receptor (beta chain) sequence. Its antigen is unidentified. The study ran its PCR with 60 Vbeta and 13 Jbeta primers. Profiling relied on immunoSEQ multiplex PCR, and the TCRdb table lists in-frame clones only, not all of them. The table lists tens of thousands of clones, roughly 70% of them singletons. This sample was taken from a study of cytomegalovirus exposure and HLA in healthy donors. Study observations and caveats: The authors enumerated around 150 TCR beta chains as linked to cytomegalovirus. Later, an analysis showed that TCR beta chains associated with HLA were more clonally expanded than others that were equally common. A later analysis reportedly identified an Asian-associated ancestry cluster as carrying fewer N-insertions than the roughly 720-donor mean. DRB1 showed the most TCR associations and HLA-C the fewest in a later analysis, as rates varied by HLA locus.

This CDR3 has 14 amino acids. Germline V gene lookup returns CDR1 SNHLY and CDR2 FYNNEI. The V segment lost 6 bases and the J segment 5 bases; nucleotides outside the gene matches: 3. The TCR originated in a man between 60 and 70 years old in good health and CMV-seropositive. The chain employs TRBV2 and TRBJ2-1; 11 nucleotides match TRBD2. Material: PBMCs. This chain's CDR3 is CASRKLAGDNEQFF. CDR3 nucleotide sequence: TGTGCCAGCAGAAAACTAGCGGGAGACAATGAGCAGTTCTTC.